These 8 T cell receptor beta chains came from one sample sequenced in a study of shared clonotypes between healthy human individuals. Repertoires were generated with immunoSEQ multiplex PCR, while TCRdb's copy carries only in-frame clones and drops some. The sample holds about 730,000 clones, approximately 77% seen once. The sample was memory CD4+ T cells sorted from blood. Described subset: CD45RA-negative fraction. These receptors all come from a woman in her 30s in good health.

The chain uses TRBV7-9 and TRBJ2-5; TRBD1 might be the D (6 bases). This CDR3 region has 13 residues. Germline V gene sequence: CDR1 SEHNR, CDR2 FQNEAQ (reference sequence). V dropped 8 bases and J dropped 1 base, with 11 bases sitting between them. CDR3 sequence: CASGGKSQETQYF. In DNA form, the CDR3 reads TGTGCCAGCGGGGGCAAATCCCAAGAGACCCAGTACTTC.

V is TRBV28 and J is TRBJ2-7; TRBD1 might be the D (7 bases). Trimming removed 7 bases at V and 6 bases at J, with 16 bases between. Germline CDR1 MDHEN, CDR2 SYDVKM. The CDR3 loop spans 13 amino acids. The CDR3 sequence: CASNNRGGVEQYF. The CDR3 DNA reads TGTGCCAGCAATAACAGGGGCGGGGTCGAGCAGTACTTC.

This chain joins TRBV18 and TRBJ1-4; D might be TRBD1 (5 bases). V was trimmed by 4 bases and J by 8 bases, leaving 14 bases between them. CDR1 and CDR2 from the germline V gene are KGHSH and LQKENI. The CDR3 length is 14 residues. The CDR3 is CASSQQDGVEKLFF. In DNA form, the CDR3 reads TGTGCCAGCTCACAACAGGACGGTGTAGAAAAACTGTTTTTT.

This clone was observed a single time. The chain carries TRBV7-9 and TRBJ1-3; D may be TRBD1 (6 bases). This CDR3 contains 15 residues. Germline V lookup: CDR1 SEHNR, CDR2 FQNEAQ (reference sequence). The V end was cut by 2 bases, the J end by 3 bases, with 11 bases between. CDR3 sequence: CASSLTGTDGNTIYF. For the CDR3, the DNA is TGTGCCAGCAGCTTAACAGGGACGGATGGAAACACCATATATTTT.

The CDR3 spells CAIMTASSYEQYF. In nucleotides, the CDR3 is TGTGCCATCATGACAGCGAGCTCCTACGAGCAGTACTTC. The chain is built from TRBV6-6 and TRBJ2-7; D is perhaps TRBD1 (5 bases). Germline lookup yields CDR1 MNHNY and CDR2 SVGAGI (reference sequence). V was trimmed by 10 bases and J by 0 bases, leaving 13 bases between them. CDR3 length: 13 residues.

The rearrangement joins TRBV18 to TRBJ1-4; the match to TRBD1 covers 7 bases. V lost 3 bases, J lost 8 bases, and 9 bases stayed unmatched. This CDR3 region has 15 residues. CDR1 is KGHSH and CDR2 is LQKENI in the germline V gene. This chain's CDR3 is CASSPSTGQSEKLFF. The CDR3 DNA reads as TGTGCCAGCTCACCCTCTACGGGACAGAGCGAAAAACTGTTTTTT.

The chain couples TRBV7-2 to TRBJ1-1; 9 bases match TRBD1. The germline V gene encodes CDR1 SGHTA and CDR2 FQGNSA. V lost 5 bases to trimming and J lost 10 bases; unmatched junction nucleotides: 14. The CDR3 has 15 amino acids. The CDR3 protein is CASSMNMGTGLVAFF. The CDR3 DNA reads as TGTGCCAGCAGCATGAATATGGGGACAGGGTTGGTAGCTTTCTTT.

The chain recombines TRBV5-1 with TRBJ1-1; 9 bases are a match to TRBD1. In germline, CDR1 is SGHRS, CDR2 YFSETQ. The V gene end was trimmed by 2 bases and the J gene end by 4 bases; junction bases not matched to a gene: 9. This CDR3 spans 16 amino acids. The CDR3 nucleotides are TGCGCCAGCAGCTTCACAGGGGGCGGCTATAGCACTGAAGCTTTCTTT. The encoded protein is CASSFTGGGYSTEAFF.